Listed below are T cell receptor beta chains from one sample, sequenced in a study of T cell responses to AZD1222 COVID-19 vaccine. The data were produced by immunoSEQ multiplex PCR, yet TCRdb's version contains in-frame clones alone and is incomplete. The sample lists 150,000 or so clones; 85% to 95% were seen once. This sample comprised peripheral blood, obtained on day 0 of AZD1222 vaccination. The source of these receptors is an adult in good health. Both conserved end residues are part of each CDR3. The order of the fields is CDR3 DNA, CDR3 protein, V gene, clone size, D gene, J gene. D genes are given only for firm matches. Some rows have no size entry. The others give once, few or many, or a class for an expanded clone.

CDR3 DNA: TGTGCCAGCAGTTTCCTCCTGTCCCGGGACAAGGGAAACACCATATATTTT
CDR3 protein: CASSFLLSRDKGNTIYF
V gene: TRBV28
clone size: NA
D gene: NA
J gene: TRBJ1-3

CDR3 DNA: TGTGCCAGCAGTTTCCCTCCGGGACTAGCGGGAAATTGGCAGTACTTC
CDR3 protein: CASSFPPGLAGNWQYF
V gene: TRBV6-2/TRBV6-3
clone size: NA
D gene: TRBD2
J gene: TRBJ2-7

CDR3 DNA: TGTGCCACCAGTGATTCCGGGACAGGGGGTGGGGAGACCCAGTACTTC
CDR3 protein: CATSDSGTGGGETQYF
V gene: TRBV24-1
clone size: NA
D gene: TRBD1
J gene: TRBJ2-5

CDR3 DNA: TGCGCCAGCAGCTTGAAATCGGGCGGGGAGCTGTTTTTT
CDR3 protein: CASSLKSGGELFF
V gene: TRBV5-1
clone size: NA
D gene: NA
J gene: TRBJ2-2

CDR3 DNA: TGCGCCAGCAGCTTGGGACGGCCCGCCTACGAGCAGTACTTC
CDR3 protein: CASSLGRPAYEQYF
V gene: TRBV5-1
clone size: NA
D gene: NA
J gene: TRBJ2-7

CDR3 DNA: TGTGCCAGCAGCCCCGAGGGGCAGGGTAAGGGTATAGAGCAGTACTTC
CDR3 protein: CASSPEGQGKGIEQYF
V gene: TRBV21-1
clone size: NA
D gene: NA
J gene: TRBJ2-7

CDR3 DNA: TGTGCCACCAGAGTGGGCGATGAGCAGTTCTTC
CDR3 protein: CATRVGDEQFF
V gene: TRBV24-1
clone size: NA
D gene: NA
J gene: TRBJ2-1

CDR3 DNA: TGCGCCAGCAGCCATCGGCCAGGACCGAACACTGAAGCTTTCTTT
CDR3 protein: CASSHRPGPNTEAFF
V gene: TRBV4-3
clone size: NA
D gene: NA
J gene: TRBJ1-1

CDR3 DNA: TGCGCCAGCAGCTTGGGGACAGGGAGGTACGAGCAGTACTTC
CDR3 protein: CASSLGTGRYEQYF
V gene: TRBV5-1
clone size: NA
D gene: TRBD1
J gene: TRBJ2-7

CDR3 DNA: TGTGCCAGCAGCCAAGATTATGCAGGAGAGCCCCAGCATTTT
CDR3 protein: CASSQDYAGEPQHF
V gene: TRBV4-2
clone size: NA
D gene: NA
J gene: TRBJ1-5

CDR3 DNA: TGTGCCAGCAGCTTGAGAGGGGACACCATATATTTT
CDR3 protein: CASSLRGDTIYF
V gene: TRBV5-6
clone size: NA
D gene: NA
J gene: TRBJ1-3

CDR3 DNA: TGTGCCAGCAGCTTAGCGCAAAGGGTAGGGGTTCGCATGAACACTGAAGCTTTCTTT
CDR3 protein: CASSLAQRVGVRMNTEAFF
V gene: TRBV7-2
clone size: once
D gene: NA
J gene: TRBJ1-1

CDR3 DNA: TGTGCCAGCAGCGATGGAATCAGGGGGGAAGCTTTCTTT
CDR3 protein: CASSDGIRGEAFF
V gene: TRBV5-4
clone size: NA
D gene: TRBD1
J gene: TRBJ1-1

CDR3 DNA: TGTGCCAGCAGTTTAGGGGGGCGCGTAGAGACCCAGTACTTC
CDR3 protein: CASSLGGRVETQYF
V gene: TRBV28
clone size: once
D gene: NA
J gene: TRBJ2-5

CDR3 DNA: TGCGCCAGCAGCGATTCAGGGCGAACTGAAGCTTTCTTT
CDR3 protein: CASSDSGRTEAFF
V gene: TRBV4-3
clone size: once
D gene: NA
J gene: TRBJ1-1

CDR3 DNA: TGTGCCATCAGTGAGGGCCCGGGACTAGCGGGAGGAGTGCCTGCCTACAATGAGCAGTTCTTC
CDR3 protein: CAISEGPGLAGGVPAYNEQFF
V gene: TRBV10-3
clone size: NA
D gene: TRBD2
J gene: TRBJ2-1

CDR3 DNA: TGTGCCAGTAGTCCGGGACGCCTCGATGGCTACACCTTC
CDR3 protein: CASSPGRLDGYTF
V gene: TRBV19
clone size: NA
D gene: NA
J gene: TRBJ1-2

CDR3 DNA: TGTGCCAGCAGCTTAACCCTGGACACTGAAGCTTTCTTT
CDR3 protein: CASSLTLDTEAFF
V gene: TRBV11-2
clone size: NA
D gene: NA
J gene: TRBJ1-1

CDR3 DNA: TGTGCCAGCAGCGAAGGGCAGGGGTTAGCTTACGAGCAGTTCTTC
CDR3 protein: CASSEGQGLAYEQFF
V gene: TRBV9
clone size: NA
D gene: NA
J gene: TRBJ2-1

CDR3 DNA: TGTGCCAGCAGTTTAGGAGGGTTATTTTATAGCAATCAGCCCCAGCATTTT
CDR3 protein: CASSLGGLFYSNQPQHF
V gene: TRBV27
clone size: once
D gene: NA
J gene: TRBJ1-5

CDR3 DNA: TGTGCCAGCAGCCATTGGTCGAACACTGAAGCTTTCTTT
CDR3 protein: CASSHWSNTEAFF
V gene: TRBV7-9
clone size: NA
D gene: NA
J gene: TRBJ1-1

CDR3 DNA: TGCAGCGTTCAAGGCACAGCTAACTATGGCTACACCTTC
CDR3 protein: CSVQGTANYGYTF
V gene: TRBV29-1
clone size: NA
D gene: NA
J gene: TRBJ1-2

CDR3 DNA: TGCGCCAGCAGCCAAGATCAGGGGGGTTATACTGAAGCTTTCTTT
CDR3 protein: CASSQDQGGYTEAFF
V gene: TRBV4-3
clone size: NA
D gene: TRBD1
J gene: TRBJ1-1

CDR3 DNA: TGTGCCAGCAGCGTCCTCGGAAGAAACACCATATATTTT
CDR3 protein: CASSVLGRNTIYF
V gene: TRBV9
clone size: NA
D gene: NA
J gene: TRBJ1-3

CDR3 DNA: TGTGCCATCAGTGAGACGGGGACAGGGGTAACTGAAGCTTTCTTT
CDR3 protein: CAISETGTGVTEAFF
V gene: TRBV10-3
clone size: NA
D gene: TRBD1
J gene: TRBJ1-1

CDR3 DNA: TGTGCCAGCAGCCACGTACACTCCAGGGGAGAGGAGCTGTTTTTT
CDR3 protein: CASSHVHSRGEELFF
V gene: TRBV5-4
clone size: NA
D gene: NA
J gene: TRBJ2-2

CDR3 DNA: TGCGCCAGCAGCACGGACCCGGACAGGGTGGCCTCTGGGGCCAACGTCCTGACTTTC
CDR3 protein: CASSTDPDRVASGANVLTF
V gene: TRBV5-1
clone size: NA
D gene: TRBD1
J gene: TRBJ2-6

CDR3 DNA: TGTGCCAGCTCACCGACTAGCGGCTCCTACGAGCAGTACTTC
CDR3 protein: CASSPTSGSYEQYF
V gene: TRBV18
clone size: NA
D gene: TRBD2
J gene: TRBJ2-7

CDR3 DNA: TGTGCCTGGAGTGTACTAGGAAACTATGGCTACACCTTC
CDR3 protein: CAWSVLGNYGYTF
V gene: TRBV30
clone size: NA
D gene: NA
J gene: TRBJ1-2

CDR3 DNA: TGTGCCACCAACCCCCGGGACAGGGGTGGAAATTCACCCCTCCACTTT
CDR3 protein: CATNPRDRGGNSPLHF
V gene: TRBV19
clone size: NA
D gene: TRBD1
J gene: TRBJ1-6

CDR3 DNA: TGTGCCAGCAGCTTAGGAATTTCCGATGGCTACACCTTC
CDR3 protein: CASSLGISDGYTF
V gene: TRBV7-8
clone size: NA
D gene: NA
J gene: TRBJ1-2

CDR3 DNA: TGTGCCAGCAGCTTCGGGGACAGGCTGCGGGTATCACGGTTCACTGAAGCTTTCTTT
CDR3 protein: CASSFGDRLRVSRFTEAFF
V gene: TRBV5-8
clone size: NA
D gene: TRBD1
J gene: TRBJ1-1

CDR3 DNA: TGCAGCGCTCCCAAATCAGGCGGAGACACAGATACGCAGTATTTT
CDR3 protein: CSAPKSGGDTDTQYF
V gene: TRBV29-1
clone size: NA
D gene: NA
J gene: TRBJ2-3

CDR3 DNA: TGTGCCAGCAACATACCCCAGCGGGAGGCCTATGGCTACACCTTC
CDR3 protein: CASNIPQREAYGYTF
V gene: TRBV28
clone size: NA
D gene: NA
J gene: TRBJ1-2

CDR3 DNA: TGTGCCAGTAGTAGCGGGGTAGCGTCCGAGACCCAGTACTTC
CDR3 protein: CASSSGVASETQYF
V gene: TRBV19
clone size: NA
D gene: NA
J gene: TRBJ2-5

CDR3 DNA: TGTGCCAGCTCACCATTTCTGGAAAACAGGTACCAAGAGACCCAGTACTTC
CDR3 protein: CASSPFLENRYQETQYF
V gene: TRBV18
clone size: NA
D gene: NA
J gene: TRBJ2-5

CDR3 DNA: TGTGCCAGCAGTTCAGACATGCGGAACACTGAAGCTTTCTTT
CDR3 protein: CASSSDMRNTEAFF
V gene: TRBV28
clone size: few
D gene: NA
J gene: TRBJ1-1

CDR3 DNA: TGTGCCAGCAGCTTAGCAGGGAGTCGCACAGATACGCAGTATTTT
CDR3 protein: CASSLAGSRTDTQYF
V gene: TRBV7-9
clone size: NA
D gene: NA
J gene: TRBJ2-3

CDR3 DNA: TGTGCCAGCACCTTAGGACAGACCTATGGCTACACCTTC
CDR3 protein: CASTLGQTYGYTF
V gene: TRBV28
clone size: NA
D gene: NA
J gene: TRBJ1-2

CDR3 DNA: TGTGCCAGTACAAGGGGACAGGTGGTAGAAGAAAAACTGTTTTTT
CDR3 protein: CASTRGQVVEEKLFF
V gene: TRBV19
clone size: NA
D gene: TRBD1
J gene: TRBJ1-4

CDR3 DNA: TGCAGCGTTGAAATAAGGCAGGGGGCCTACGAGCAGTACTTC
CDR3 protein: CSVEIRQGAYEQYF
V gene: TRBV29-1
clone size: NA
D gene: TRBD1
J gene: TRBJ2-7

CDR3 DNA: TGTGCCAGCAGCTTAGTAGCGGGGACTAACTCCTACGAGCAGTACTTC
CDR3 protein: CASSLVAGTNSYEQYF
V gene: TRBV7-9
clone size: few
D gene: TRBD2
J gene: TRBJ2-7